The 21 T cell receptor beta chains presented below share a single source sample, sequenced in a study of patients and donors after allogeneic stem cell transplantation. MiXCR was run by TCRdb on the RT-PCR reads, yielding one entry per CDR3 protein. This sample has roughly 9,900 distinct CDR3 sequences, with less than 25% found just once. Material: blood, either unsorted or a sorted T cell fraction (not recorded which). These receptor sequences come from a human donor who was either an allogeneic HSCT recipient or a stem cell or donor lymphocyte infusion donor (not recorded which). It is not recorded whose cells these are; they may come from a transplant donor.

The CDR3 DNA follows: TGTGCCAGCTCACCCCGGACGGAAGAAAAACTGTTTTTT. Encoded protein: CASSPRTEEKLFF. The V call is TRBV18, the J call TRBJ1-4; D gene ambiguous. Germline loops: CDR1 KGHSH, CDR2 LQKENI. V was pared by 3 bases and J by 8 bases, with 10 bases between. The CDR3 extends over 13 amino acids.

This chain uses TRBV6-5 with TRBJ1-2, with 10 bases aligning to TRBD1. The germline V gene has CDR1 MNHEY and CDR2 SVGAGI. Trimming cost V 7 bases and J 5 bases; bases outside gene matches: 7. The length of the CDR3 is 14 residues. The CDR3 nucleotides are TGTGCCAGCACCCGACAGGGGGCTGGGTATGGCTACACCTTC. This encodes CASTRQGAGYGYTF.

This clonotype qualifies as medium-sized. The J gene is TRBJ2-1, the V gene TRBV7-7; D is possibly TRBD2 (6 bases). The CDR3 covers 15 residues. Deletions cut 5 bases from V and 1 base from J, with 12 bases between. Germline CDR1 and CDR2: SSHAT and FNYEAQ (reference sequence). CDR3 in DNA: TGTGCCAGCAGCCGGGGACTGGATTCCTACAATGAGCAGTTCTTC. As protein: CASSRGLDSYNEQFF.

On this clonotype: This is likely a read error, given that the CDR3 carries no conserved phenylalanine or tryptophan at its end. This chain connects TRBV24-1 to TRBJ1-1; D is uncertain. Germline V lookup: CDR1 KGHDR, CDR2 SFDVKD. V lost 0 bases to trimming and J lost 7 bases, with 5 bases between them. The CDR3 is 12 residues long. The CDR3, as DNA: TGTGCCACCAGTGATTTGCTAGGTGAAGCTTTCTTG. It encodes CATSDLLGEAFL.

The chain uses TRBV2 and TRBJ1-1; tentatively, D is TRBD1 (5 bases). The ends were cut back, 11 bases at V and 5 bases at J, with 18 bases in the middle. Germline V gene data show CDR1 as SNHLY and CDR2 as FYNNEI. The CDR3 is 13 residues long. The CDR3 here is CAQTARWGTEAFF. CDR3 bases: TGTGCCCAGACAGCGCGATGGGGGACTGAAGCTTTCTTT.

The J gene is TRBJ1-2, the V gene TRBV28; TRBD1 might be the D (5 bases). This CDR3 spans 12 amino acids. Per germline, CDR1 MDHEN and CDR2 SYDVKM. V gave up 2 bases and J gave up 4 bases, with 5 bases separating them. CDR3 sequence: CASSLRGYGYTF. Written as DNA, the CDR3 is TGTGCCAGCAGTTTAAGGGGCTATGGCTACACCTTC.

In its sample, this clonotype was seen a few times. The CDR3 region has the DNA TGTGCCAGCAGTCGAACGACAGGGCCTCATGGCTACACCTTC. This codes for CASSRTTGPHGYTF. The V gene is TRBV27, the J gene TRBJ1-2; TRBD1 aligns across 7 bases. This CDR3 has 14 residues. Trimming at V came to 5 bases and at J to 6 bases, leaving 9 bases not matched to a gene. The V gene's germline CDR1 is MNHEY and CDR2 SMNVEV (reference sequence).

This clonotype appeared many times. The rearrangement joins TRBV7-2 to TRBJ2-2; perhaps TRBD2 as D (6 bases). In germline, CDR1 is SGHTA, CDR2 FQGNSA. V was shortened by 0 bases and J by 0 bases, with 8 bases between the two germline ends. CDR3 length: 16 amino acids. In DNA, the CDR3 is TGTGCCAGCAGCTTAGCGCGGGGCCCGAACACCGGGGAGCTGTTTTTT. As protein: CASSLARGPNTGELFF.

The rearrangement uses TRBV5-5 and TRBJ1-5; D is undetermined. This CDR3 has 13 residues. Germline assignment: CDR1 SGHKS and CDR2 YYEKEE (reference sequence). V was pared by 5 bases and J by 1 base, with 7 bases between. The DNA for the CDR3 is TGTGCCAGCAGTCAAGACAGCAATCAGCCCCAGCATTTT. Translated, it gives CASSQDSNQPQHF.

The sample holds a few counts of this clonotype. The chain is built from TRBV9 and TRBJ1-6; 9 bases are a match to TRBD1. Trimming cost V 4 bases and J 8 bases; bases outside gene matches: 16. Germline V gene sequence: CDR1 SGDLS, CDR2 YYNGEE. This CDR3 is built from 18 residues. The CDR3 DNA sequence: TGTGCCAGCAGCACCCGGACAGGGGAAAATGTGAGGGATTCACCCCTCCACTTT. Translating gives CASSTRTGENVRDSPLHF.

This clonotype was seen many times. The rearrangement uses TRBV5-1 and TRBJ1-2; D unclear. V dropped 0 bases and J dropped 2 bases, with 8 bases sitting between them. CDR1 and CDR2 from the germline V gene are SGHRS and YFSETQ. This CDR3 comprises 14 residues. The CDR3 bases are TGCGCCAGCAGCTTGGACGGAGAAAACTATGGCTACACCTTC. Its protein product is CASSLDGENYGYTF.

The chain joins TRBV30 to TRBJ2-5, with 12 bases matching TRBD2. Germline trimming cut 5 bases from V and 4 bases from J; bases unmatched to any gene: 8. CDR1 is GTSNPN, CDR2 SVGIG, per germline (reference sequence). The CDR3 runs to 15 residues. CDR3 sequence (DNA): TGTGCCTGGGGACTAGCGGGGACCATCCCAGAGACCCAGTACTTC. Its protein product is CAWGLAGTIPETQYF.

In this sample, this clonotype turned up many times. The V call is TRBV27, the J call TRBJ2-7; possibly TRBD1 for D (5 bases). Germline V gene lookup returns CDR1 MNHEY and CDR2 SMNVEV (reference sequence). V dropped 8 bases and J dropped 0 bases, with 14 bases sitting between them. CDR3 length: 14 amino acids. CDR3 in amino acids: CASSYRPDSYEQYF. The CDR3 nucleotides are TGTGCCAGCTCATACAGGCCAGACTCCTACGAGCAGTACTTC.

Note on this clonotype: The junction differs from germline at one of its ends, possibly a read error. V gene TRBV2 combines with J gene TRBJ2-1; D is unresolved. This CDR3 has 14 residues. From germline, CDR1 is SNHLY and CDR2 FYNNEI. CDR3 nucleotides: TGTGCCAGCAGTGAACAGACCCGATACAATGAGCAGCTCTTC. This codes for CASSEQTRYNEQLF.

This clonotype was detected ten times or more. CDR3 bases: TGCGCCAGCCGGGGATCCCCAAACATGAACACTGAAGCTTTCTTT. Protein: CASRGSPNMNTEAFF. The rearrangement uses TRBV5-1 and TRBJ1-1; no reliable D call. CDR1 SGHRS and CDR2 YFSETQ come from the germline V gene. This CDR3 has 15 residues. V was trimmed by 7 bases and J by 0 bases, leaving 16 bases between them.

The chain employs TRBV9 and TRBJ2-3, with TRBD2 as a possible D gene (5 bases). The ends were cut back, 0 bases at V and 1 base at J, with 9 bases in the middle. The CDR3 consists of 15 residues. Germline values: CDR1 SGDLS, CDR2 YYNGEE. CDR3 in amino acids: CASSVASGGTDTQYF. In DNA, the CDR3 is TGTGCCAGCAGCGTAGCCAGCGGCGGCACAGATACGCAGTATTTT.

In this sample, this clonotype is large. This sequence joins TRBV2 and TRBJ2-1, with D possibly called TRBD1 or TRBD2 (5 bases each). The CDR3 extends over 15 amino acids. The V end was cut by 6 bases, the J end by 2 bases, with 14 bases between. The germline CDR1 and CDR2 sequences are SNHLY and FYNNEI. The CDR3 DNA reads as TGTGCCAGCAGGCTCCGGGACGAGGCCTACAATGAGCAGTTCTTC. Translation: CASRLRDEAYNEQFF.

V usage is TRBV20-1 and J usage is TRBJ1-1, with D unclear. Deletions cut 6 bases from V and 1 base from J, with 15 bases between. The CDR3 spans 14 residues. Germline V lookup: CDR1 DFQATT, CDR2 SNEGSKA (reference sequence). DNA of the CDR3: TGCAGTGCCCGAGCGGGCAGTACGAACACTGAAGCTTTCTTT. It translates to CSARAGSTNTEAFF.

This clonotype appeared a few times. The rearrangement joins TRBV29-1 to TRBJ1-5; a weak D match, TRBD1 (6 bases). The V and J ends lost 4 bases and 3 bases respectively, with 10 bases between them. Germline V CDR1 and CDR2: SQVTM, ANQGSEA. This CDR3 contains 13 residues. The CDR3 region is CSVAGDSNQPQHF. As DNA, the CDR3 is TGCAGCGTTGCAGGGGACTCCAATCAGCCCCAGCATTTT. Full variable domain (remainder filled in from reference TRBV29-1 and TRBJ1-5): SAVISQKPSRDICQRGTSLTIQCQVDSQVTMMFWYRQQPGQSLTLIATANQGSEATYESGFVIDKFPISRPNLTFSTLTVSNMSPEDSSIYLCSVAGDSNQPQHFGDGTRLSIL.

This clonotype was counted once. The CDR3 DNA follows: TGTGCCAGCAGCTCGCGGACTGAGTACCAAGAGACCCAGTACTTC. It is translated as CASSSRTEYQETQYF. V and J are TRBV5-4 and TRBJ2-5, with a possible D match to TRBD2 (5 bases). V dropped 3 bases and J dropped 0 bases, with 12 bases sitting between them. The CDR3 consists of 15 residues. The V gene's germline CDR1 is SGHNT and CDR2 YYREEE (reference sequence).

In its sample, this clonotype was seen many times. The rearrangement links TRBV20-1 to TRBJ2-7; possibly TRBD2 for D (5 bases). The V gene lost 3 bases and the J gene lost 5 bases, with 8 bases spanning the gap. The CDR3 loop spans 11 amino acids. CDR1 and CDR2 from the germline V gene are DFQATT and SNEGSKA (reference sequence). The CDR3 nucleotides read TGCAGTGCTAGGCGGGTTAACGAGCAGTACTTC. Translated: CSARRVNEQYF.